This TCR beta chain appears in the sequencing data of a study of cytomegalovirus exposure and HLA in healthy donors. Study summary: Early released data had 65 million to 100 million unique TCRs, all coming from HLA-typed donors.

60 Vbeta and 13 Jbeta primers were used in PCR. Produced via immunoSEQ multiplex PCR; TCRdb's table is partial and in-frame only. The table shows around 130,000 clones, with about 80% occurring only once. Overall study results and limits: Later work found that TCR association rates differed between HLA loci; DRB1 had the most and HLA-C the fewest. TCR beta sequences numbering roughly 16,000 were associated with HLA alleles at 0.05 false discovery rate in a later analysis. In an earlier analysis, productive rearrangement rates for most beta V segments clustered near 87% or 30%.

Of note for this clone: Its antigen is undetermined.

V gave up 0 bases and J gave up 5 bases, with 7 bases separating them. CDR1 and CDR2 (germline): LGHNA, YSLEER. CDR3 length: 14 residues. This TCR derives from a woman between 40 and 50 years old in good health and CMV-seronegative. The chain couples TRBV4-3 to TRBJ2-2; tentative D call: TRBD1 (5 bases). Source material: PBMCs. DNA for the CDR3: TGCGCCAGCAGCCAAGACCACAGGACCGGGGAGCTGTTTTTT. Protein: CASSQDHRTGELFF.